This passage covers 8 T cell receptor beta chains from one sample sequenced in a study of neurological immune-mediated disorders. TCRdb reprocessed the 5' RACE reads via MiXCR and lists one record per CDR3 protein. The table lists roughly 18,000 distinct CDR3 sequences, around a quarter of them singletons. Source material: PBMCs. All receptors come from a man aged 45-65 years with HTLV-1-associated myelopathy (HAM/TSP).

The sample holds a few counts of this clonotype. The chain carries TRBV7-2 and TRBJ1-6; 7 nucleotides match TRBD1. Germline CDR1 is SGHTA and CDR2 is FQGNSA. The junction had 7 bases not matched to a gene; V was cut back by 5 bases and J by 6 bases. The CDR3 sequence is 15 residues long. The CDR3 spells CASSPTGNTNSPLHF. DNA for the CDR3: TGTGCCAGCAGCCCGACAGGGAACACTAATTCACCCCTCCACTTT. Together with reference TRBV7-2 and TRBJ1-6, the CDR3 gives the full variable domain: GAGVSQSPSNKVTEKGKDVELRCDPISGHTALYWYRQSLGQGLEFLIYFQGNSAPDKSGLPSDRFSAERTGGSVSTLTIQRTQQEDSAVYLCASSPTGNTNSPLHFGNGTRLTVT.

By share, this clonotype ranks as large. The chain employs TRBV10-3 and TRBJ2-5; D perhaps matches TRBD1 (6 bases). The CDR3 runs 18 residues. Germline V gives CDR1 ENHRY, CDR2 SYGVKD. V lost 2 bases, J lost 4 bases, and 23 bases lay in between. CDR3 in DNA: TGTGCCATCAGTGAGCCAGGCCGCCTGGACAGTCGGGGAGAGACCCAGTACTTC. Protein sequence: CAISEPGRLDSRGETQYF.

The chain has TRBV1 and TRBJ2-7. TRBV1 is a known pseudogene. The CDR3 spans 15 residues. CDR3 DNA sequence: TGCACCAGCAGCCAAGCATCTAGCACCCCCTACGAGCAGTACTTC. Amino acid sequence: CTSSQASSTPYEQYF.

The rearrangement uses TRBV28 and TRBJ2-7; no reliable D call. Per germline, CDR1 MDHEN and CDR2 SYDVKM. This CDR3 contains 11 residues. V lost 3 bases and J lost 5, with 5 bases in between. CDR3 nucleotide sequence: TGTGCCAGCAGTTTTTTTGACGAGCAGTACTTC. Its protein is CASSFFDEQYF.

In the case of this clonotype: It may be a read error: a sequence one base away is much more abundant. The rearrangement joins TRBV20-1 to TRBJ1-1; D perhaps matches TRBD1 (5 bases). This CDR3 is built from 13 residues. V was shortened by 6 bases and J by 5 bases, with 16 bases between the two germline ends. Germline V gene sequence: CDR1 DFQATT, CDR2 SNEGSKA (reference sequence). As DNA, the CDR3 is TGCAGTGCCAGAACAGGTTTGATGACTGAAGCTTTCTTT. Translating gives CSARTGLMTEAFF.

This clonotype has ten or more counts. The genes are TRBV29-1 and TRBJ1-3; D is unclear. Germline CDR1 reads SQVTM; CDR2 reads ANQGSEA. This CDR3 is built from 15 residues. The V gene lost 6 bases and the J gene lost 0 bases, with 15 bases spanning the gap. The CDR3: CSVMGGSNSGNTIYF. CDR3 bases: TGCAGCGTGATGGGTGGCAGTAACTCTGGAAACACCATATATTTT.

This clonotype was counted between two and nine times. V is TRBV9 and J is TRBJ2-2; tentatively, D is TRBD1 (5 bases). The length of the CDR3 is 15 residues. Trimming shortened V by 0 bases and J by 1 base, and 7 bases separated the two germline ends. CDR1 is SGDLS, CDR2 YYNGEE, per germline. The CDR3 sequence is CASSVATGNTGELFF. The CDR3 region has the DNA TGTGCCAGCAGCGTAGCTACAGGGAACACCGGGGAGCTGTTTTTT.

CDR3 protein: CASAQVGEQYF. DNA of the CDR3: TGTGCCAGCGCACAGGTAGGCGAGCAGTACTTC. The chain couples TRBV18 to TRBJ2-7; a possible D gene is TRBD1 (5 bases). CDR3 size: 11 residues. The V gene lost 8 bases and the J gene lost 6 bases, with 11 bases spanning the gap. CDR1 KGHSH and CDR2 LQKENI come from the germline V gene.